This T cell receptor (beta chain) was found in a study of cytomegalovirus exposure and HLA in healthy donors. Germline CDR1 and CDR2: MDHEN and SYDVKM. Trimming shortened V by 7 bases and J by 3 bases, and 16 bases separated the two germline ends. This CDR3 is 14 amino acids long. With regard to this clone: Antigen unknown. Other nucleotide sequences in the sample specify the same CDR3.

The PCR made use of 60 Vbeta and 13 Jbeta primers. Generated by immunoSEQ multiplex PCR, the TCRdb table keeps only in-frame clones and is missing some. The sample has about 130,000 clones; 83% are singletons. Study-level results: Upon later analysis, HLA-associated TCR beta chains proved more clonally expanded than other, equally common chains.

The TCR sequence derives from a woman aged 40-49 years in good health and CMV-seropositive. The rearrangement joins TRBV28 to TRBJ2-7; D is possibly TRBD2 (6 bases). The specimen sequenced was PBMCs. CDR3 in DNA: TGTGCCAGCAAGCCCGGGGGACGGAACTACGAGCAGTACTTC. Its translation: CASKPGGRNYEQYF.